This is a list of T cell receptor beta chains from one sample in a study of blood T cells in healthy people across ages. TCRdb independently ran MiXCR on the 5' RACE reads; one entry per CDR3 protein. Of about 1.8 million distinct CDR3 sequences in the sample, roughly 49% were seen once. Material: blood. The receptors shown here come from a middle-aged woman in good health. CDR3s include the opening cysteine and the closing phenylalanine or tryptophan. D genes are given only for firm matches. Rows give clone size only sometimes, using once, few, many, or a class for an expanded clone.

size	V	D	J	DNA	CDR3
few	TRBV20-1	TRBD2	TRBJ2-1	TGCAGTGCTACCCTAGCGGGGGGATCTCGAGAGCAGTTCTTC	CSATLAGGSREQFF
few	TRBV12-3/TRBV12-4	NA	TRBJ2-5	TGTGCCAGCAGTGGACAGCATGAATCACTAGGCCCCTTAGACAACGGGCCCCAAGAGACCCAGTACTTC	CASSGQHESLGPLDNGPQETQYF
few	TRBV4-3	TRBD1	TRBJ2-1	TGCGCCAGCAGCCAAGATTCTCTTACAGGGGCTCACAATGAGCAGTTCTTC	CASSQDSLTGAHNEQFF
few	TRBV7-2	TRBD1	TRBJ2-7	TGTGCCAGCAGCCGCCCCGGCGGGACAGGGTTCCACGAGCAGTACTTC	CASSRPGGTGFHEQYF
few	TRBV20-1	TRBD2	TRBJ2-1	TGCAGTGCAGAAACTAGCGGGAGGGCCTATGAGCAGTTCTTC	CSAETSGRAYEQFF
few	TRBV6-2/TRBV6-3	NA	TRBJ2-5	TGTGCCAGCAGTTACTCGATTTGGGATAACCAAGAGACCCAGTACTTC	CASSYSIWDNQETQYF
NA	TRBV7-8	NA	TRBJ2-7	TGTGCCAGTAGCCCTCTGGCAGGGGACCCCTACGAGCAGTACTTC	CASSPLAGDPYEQYF
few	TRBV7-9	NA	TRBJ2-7	TGTGCCAGCAGCTTAGCCTACAGGGCGCACGAGCAGTACTTC	CASSLAYRAHEQYF
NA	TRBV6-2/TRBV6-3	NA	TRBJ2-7	TGTGCCAGCAGTTACTCGGGGAATACCTACGAGCAGTACTTC	CASSYSGNTYEQYF
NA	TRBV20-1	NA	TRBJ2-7	TGCAGTGCTATCTCCGGCGCAGCGGTAGGCTACGAGCAGTACTTC	CSAISGAAVGYEQYF
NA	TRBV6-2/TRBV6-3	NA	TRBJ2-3	TGTGCCAGCAGTTACTCTCTATGGGGGGCACCGGATACGCAGTATTTT	CASSYSLWGAPDTQYF
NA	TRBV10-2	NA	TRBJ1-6	TGCGCCAGCTCGATTCTCGACGATTCACCCCTCCACTTT	CASSILDDSPLHF
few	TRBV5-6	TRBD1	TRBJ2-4	TGTGCCAGCAGCCAAAGGGGACAGGGGATTCACATTCAGTACTTC	CASSQRGQGIHIQYF
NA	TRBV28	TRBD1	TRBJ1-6	TGTGCCAACCGAGGGGGCGCGTCAAATTCACCCCTCCACTTT	CANRGGASNSPLHF
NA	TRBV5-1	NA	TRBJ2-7	TGCGCCAGCAGCCGCGACGGGGGGCTAAACTGCGAGCAGTACTTC	CASSRDGGLNCEQYF
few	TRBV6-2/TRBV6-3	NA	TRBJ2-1	TGTGCCAGCTTTTCGGTAGGGGGGCCCAATGAGCAGTTCTTC	CASFSVGGPNEQFF
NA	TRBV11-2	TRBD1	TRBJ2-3	TGTGCCAGCAGCTTAAGGACAGGGCAAAAAGATACGCAGTATTTT	CASSLRTGQKDTQYF
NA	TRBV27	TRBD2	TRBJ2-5	TGTGCCAGCAGTTCTTCAGCGGGGGGCAGGTTCGGTGAGACCCAGTACTTC	CASSSSAGGRFGETQYF
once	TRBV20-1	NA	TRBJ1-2	TGCAGTGCTAGCCGGGGTGCGGGGAACTATGGCTACACCTTC	CSASRGAGNYGYTF
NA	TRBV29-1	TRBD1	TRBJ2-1	TGCAGCGTTGTCTCGGACAGGGTCAATGAGCAGTTCTTC	CSVVSDRVNEQFF
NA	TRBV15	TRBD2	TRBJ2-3	TGTGCCACCAGCAGAGATTTCGCGGGAGGACACACAGATACGCAGTATTTT	CATSRDFAGGHTDTQYF
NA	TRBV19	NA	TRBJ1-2	TGTGCCAGTAGTATCGCTCCGTCTGGCTACACCTTC	CASSIAPSGYTF
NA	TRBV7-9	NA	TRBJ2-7	TGTGCCAGCGCTGGACAGCCCAGCAACTACGAGCAGTACTTC	CASAGQPSNYEQYF
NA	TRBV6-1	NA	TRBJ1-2	TGTGCCAGCAGTGGGGGAACGAACTGTGGCTACACCTTC	CASSGGTNCGYTF
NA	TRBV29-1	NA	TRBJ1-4	TGCAGCGCCCTCCGGGCAAATTTTAATGAAAAACTGTTTTTT	CSALRANFNEKLFF
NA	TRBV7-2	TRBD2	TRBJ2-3	TGTGCCAGCAGCTCTTGGACTAGCGGGGGATATACGCAGTATTTT	CASSSWTSGGYTQYF
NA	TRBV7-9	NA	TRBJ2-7	TGTGCCAGCACCCCGGTCCACGAGCAGTACTTC	CASTPVHEQYF
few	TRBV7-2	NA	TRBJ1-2	TGTGCCAGCAGCTTATCGACAGCAAGTAACTATGGCTACACCTTC	CASSLSTASNYGYTF
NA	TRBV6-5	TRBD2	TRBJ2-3	TGTGCCAGCAGTTACGCGGGGGGATTAACAGATACGCAGTATTTT	CASSYAGGLTDTQYF
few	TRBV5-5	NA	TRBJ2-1	TGTGCCAGCAGCTTGGAATGGGCGGGTGAGCAGTTCTTC	CASSLEWAGEQFF
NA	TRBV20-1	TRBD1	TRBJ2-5	TGCAGTGCTAGAGGTGACAGGGAAGAGACCCAGTACTTC	CSARGDREETQYF
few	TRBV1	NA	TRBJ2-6	TGCACCAGCAGCCCCCCAGCCGGGACCTTAGGCTCTGGGGCCAACGTCCTGACTTTC	CTSSPPAGTLGSGANVLTF
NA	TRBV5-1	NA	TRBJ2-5	TGCGCCAGCAGCTTGGAAGGTACCGAGGGAGAGACCCAGTACTTC	CASSLEGTEGETQYF
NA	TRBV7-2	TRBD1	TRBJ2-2	TGTGCCAGCAGCTCCTACGACAGGGCCGGGGAGCTGTTTTTT	CASSSYDRAGELFF
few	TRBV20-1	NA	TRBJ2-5	TGCAGTGCTGCTTGGGGGGAGACCCAGTACTTC	CSAAWGETQYF
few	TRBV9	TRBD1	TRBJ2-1	TGTGCCAGCAGCGCCTCCGGGACAGGCTCCTACAATGAGCAGTTCTTC	CASSASGTGSYNEQFF
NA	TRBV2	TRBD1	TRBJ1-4	TGTGCCAGCCCGGGACAGGGAAGTGAAAAACTGTTTTTT	CASPGQGSEKLFF
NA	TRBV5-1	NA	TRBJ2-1	TGCGCCAGCAGTGAAAGGACAGAGCCCTACAATGAGCAGTTCTTC	CASSERTEPYNEQFF
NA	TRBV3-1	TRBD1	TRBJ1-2	TGTGCCAGCAGCCACCTCGGACAGGGGGTCTATGGCTACACCTTC	CASSHLGQGVYGYTF
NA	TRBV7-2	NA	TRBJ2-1	TGTGCCAGCAGCTTAGGGCGGCCCGCATACAATGAGCAGTTCTTC	CASSLGRPAYNEQFF
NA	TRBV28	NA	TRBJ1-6	TGTGCCAGCAGTTTAGAGTCCCCATATAATTCACCCCTCCACTTT	CASSLESPYNSPLHF
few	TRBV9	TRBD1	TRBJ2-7	TGTGCCAGCAGCGTAGATCCGGGACAGGGGGTTATAGAGGAGCAGTACTTC	CASSVDPGQGVIEEQYF
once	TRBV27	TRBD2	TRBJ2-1	TGTGCCAGCAGTTTGTTAGCGGGGGCCGGGGGTGAGCAGTTCTTC	CASSLLAGAGGEQFF
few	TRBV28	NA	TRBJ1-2	TGTGCCAGCAGTAAGACCGGGGCTAACTATGGCTACACCTTC	CASSKTGANYGYTF
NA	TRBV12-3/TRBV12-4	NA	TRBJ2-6	TGTGCCAGCAGTTTAGTGCTACCTCGACTCTATTTGACTTTC	CASSLVLPRLYLTF
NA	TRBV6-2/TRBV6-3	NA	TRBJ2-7	TGTGCCAGCAGTCACAGGGTAACCTACGAGCAGTACTTC	CASSHRVTYEQYF
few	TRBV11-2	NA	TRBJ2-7	TGTGCCAGCAGCTCAAACCAGGGGAAGTACGAGCAGTACTTC	CASSSNQGKYEQYF
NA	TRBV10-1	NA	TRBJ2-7	TGCGCCAGCAGTGGTCAAATTCTCGGGCCTCTCTACGAGCAGTACTTC	CASSGQILGPLYEQYF
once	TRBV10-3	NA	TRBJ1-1	TGTGCCATCCGTGATGGCAGGGGAAAAATAGAGAACACTGAAGCTTTCTTT	CAIRDGRGKIENTEAFF
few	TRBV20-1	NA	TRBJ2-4	TGCAGTGCTATAATCGTGTCGAAATCCAAAAACATTCAGTACTTC	CSAIIVSKSKNIQYF